One and the same sample provided the 25 T cell receptor beta chains below, sequenced in a study of CD8+CD57+ T cells in acquired aplastic anemia (dated by TCRdb to 2017 to 2018). Sequencing relied on an Illumina HiSeq 2000. Genomic DNA served as template for TCR beta VDJ combination and CDR3 sequence profiling. In TCRdb, the public reads were trimmed at Q25 with fastp and aligned with MiXCR, with productive beta chains retained. Every entry covers one CDR3 protein and lists the most common genes and DNA from its rows. In this sample the table shows 400,000 to 500,000 distinct CDR3 sequences, 55% to 70% of which occur a single time. The top ten hold approximately 4% of the sample. Sequenced: sorted CD4+, CD8+, or CD8+CD57+ T cells (not recorded which) from PBMCs. These receptors came from a human donor in good health, serving as a control.

Only one count was recorded for this clonotype. Relative to the germline gene, one junction end is altered; a read error may explain this. V gene TRBV7-2 combines with J gene TRBJ2-3; 7 positions agree with TRBD2. From germline, CDR1 is SGHTA and CDR2 FQGNSA. The CDR3 runs 14 residues. CDR3 coding DNA: TGCGCCAGCAGATTAGGGGAGGGGCCAGTTACGCAGTATTTT. Its translation is CASRLGEGPVTQYF.

This chain uses TRBV7-2 with TRBJ2-5; D is ambiguous. Germline CDR1 reads SGHTA; CDR2 reads FQGNSA. This CDR3 comprises 12 residues. Trimming left V 9 bases short and J 5 bases short, with 13 bases between. The CDR3 sequence: CASSTEYETQYF. The CDR3, as DNA: TGTGCCAGTAGTACAGAGTACGAGACCCAGTACTTC.

Comments on this clonotype: No conserved phenylalanine or tryptophan ends this CDR3, so it is likely a read error. This chain uses TRBV2 with TRBJ1-5, with D unclear. The germline V gene has CDR1 SNHLY and CDR2 FYNNEI. The CDR3 runs 15 residues. CDR3 nucleotide sequence: TGTGCCAGCAGTGGGGGTCGGGGAAGCAATCGGCCCCAGCATCTT. Protein product: CASSGGRGSNRPQHL.

Of note for this clonotype: No conserved phenylalanine or tryptophan ends this CDR3, so it is likely a read error. The DNA is omitted, as the CDR3 cannot be located on it reliably, and the CDR3 follows TCRdb's listing. V gene TRBV7-9 combines with J gene TRBJ2-2; the table's D call of TRBD1 was not tested on the DNA. The CDR3 length equals 13 residues, ends included. CDR1 and CDR2 from the germline V gene are SEHNR and FQNEAQ (reference sequence). The chain's CDR3 is CASSLVGRGEFEA.

Remarks on this clonotype: An end of the junction does not agree with germline; a read error may underlie this. The chain is built from TRBV7-6 and TRBJ2-6; weak D call: TRBD1 (6 bases). The germline CDR1 and CDR2 sequences are SGHVS and FNYEAQ. This CDR3 contains 14 residues. The CDR3 nucleotides are TGTGCCAGCAGCTTAGGGGGGCAGCGCAACGTCACGAGCTTC. The encoded protein is CASSLGGQRNVTSF.

The chain links TRBV19 to TRBJ1-3; D is ambiguous. Trimming left V 4 bases short and J 3 bases short, with 7 bases between. The CDR3 extends over 13 amino acids. Germline lookup yields CDR1 LNHDA and CDR2 SQIVND (reference sequence). The CDR3 reads CASSTSIGNTIYF. In nucleotides, the CDR3 is TGTGCCAGTAGTACCTCGATTGGAAACACCATATATTTT. Combining the CDR3 with reference TRBV19 and TRBJ1-3 gives the whole variable domain DGGITQSPKYLFRKEGQNVTLSCEQNLNHDAMYWYRQDPGQGLRLIYYSQIVNDFQKGDIAEGYSVSREKKESFPLTVTSAQKNPTAFYLCASSTSIGNTIYFGEGSWLTVV.

Many counts were recorded for this clonotype. The chain couples TRBV5-5 to TRBJ2-7; TRBD1 aligns across 12 bases. V shed 0 bases and J 7 bases; nucleotides not matched to a gene: 5. The V gene's germline CDR1 is SGHKS and CDR2 YYEKEE (reference sequence). The CDR3 sequence is 15 residues long. CDR3 residues: CASSLEGQGAWEQYF. DNA for the CDR3: TGTGCCAGCAGCTTGGAGGGACAGGGGGCATGGGAGCAGTACTTC.

A remark on this clonotype: The junction does not match germline at one end; this may be a read error. The chain carries TRBV7-2 and TRBJ1-5; D is unclear. The CDR3 runs 13 residues. Germline values: CDR1 SGHTA, CDR2 FQGNSA. CDR3 DNA: TGTGCCAGCTTGGGGTGTCCCCATCAACGCCGTATTTTT. It yields the protein CASLGCPHQRRIF.

The rearrangement uses TRBV20-1 and TRBJ2-2; D possibly uses TRBD1 or TRBD2 (6 bases each). Trimming shortened V by 0 bases and J by 3 bases, and 14 bases separated the two germline ends. Looked up from germline, CDR1 is DFQATT and CDR2 is SNEGSKA (reference sequence). There are 16 residues in the CDR3. The CDR3 spells CSARERGGSDTGELFF. The CDR3 nucleotides read TGCAGTGCTAGAGAAAGAGGGGGGAGTGACACCGGGGAGCTGTTTTTT.

Regarding this clonotype: The CDR3 carries no conserved terminal phenylalanine or tryptophan, so it likely arises from a read error. The limits of the CDR3 on the DNA are not certain, so only TCRdb's listed CDR3 is given. The CDR3 sequence is CASSIPTPGRAHS. The genes are TRBV7-2 and TRBJ2-7; the table's D call of TRBD1 was not tested on the DNA. The CDR3 comprises 13 residues, both ends counted. Germline-derived CDR1 and CDR2 are SGHTA and FQGNSA.

This clonotype was recorded only once. The chain joins TRBV4-3 to TRBJ2-2, with 9 bases identical to TRBD1. The trim removed 6 bases at V and 4 bases at J, leaving 3 bases unmatched. CDR1 is LGHNA, CDR2 YSLEER, per germline. The CDR3 is 14 residues long. The CDR3 nucleotides read TGCGCCAGCAGGGGACAGGGCGTCACCGGGGAGCTGTTTTTT. Translated, it gives CASRGQGVTGELFF.

V gene TRBV5-1 combines with J gene TRBJ2-3, with D unclear. Germline V gene sequence: CDR1 SGHRS, CDR2 YFSETQ. This CDR3 region has 13 residues. The ends were cut back, 2 bases at V and 9 bases at J, with 13 bases in the middle. CDR3 residues: CASSLGSRNTQYF. For the CDR3, the DNA is TGCGCCAGCAGCTTAGGTTCAAGGAACACGCAGTATTTT.

Remarks on this clonotype: The CDR3 ends on some other residue instead of the conserved phenylalanine or tryptophan, so this is likely a read error. No DNA is shown, since the ends of the CDR3 on it are uncertain; the CDR3 is the one TCRdb lists. This chain links TRBV7-7 with TRBJ1-2; the tabulated D call, TRBD1, remains unverified against the DNA. Germline V lookup: CDR1 SSHAT, CDR2 FNYEAQ (reference sequence). Ends included, the CDR3 has 12 residues. Here the CDR3 reads CASSLAGGGRTV.

This clonotype appeared once. This rearrangement joins TRBV7-8 to TRBJ1-1; possibly TRBD1 for D (6 bases). This CDR3 comprises 12 residues. The V end was cut by 5 bases, the J end by 7 bases, with 11 bases between. The germline V gene has CDR1 SGHVS and CDR2 FQNEAQ. Here the CDR3 DNA reads TGTGCCAGCAGCCAAGGACAGTTTGAAGCTTTCTTT. Translated, it gives CASSQGQFEAFF.

The J gene is TRBJ2-5, the V gene TRBV7-3; D remains ambiguous. The CDR3 contains 12 residues. Trimming cost V 10 bases and J 12 bases, with 21 bases left between them. The germline V gene encodes CDR1 SGHTA and CDR2 FQGTGA. CDR3 in DNA: TGTGCCACCGAAGGGCGCCAAGAGACGGAGTACTTC. Translating it yields CATEGRQETEYF.

J is TRBJ1-1 and V is TRBV20-1, with 8 positions matching TRBD1. CDR3 length equals 14 residues. Germline assignment: CDR1 DFQATT and CDR2 SNEGSKA (reference sequence). With V trimmed by 3 bases and J by 3 bases, 6 bases remained unmatched. The CDR3 loop reads CSARNRGSYTEAFF. Here the CDR3 DNA reads TGCAGTGCTAGGAACAGGGGGTCCTACACTGAAGCTTTCTTT.

Details on this clonotype: Since the CDR3 does not end with the conserved phenylalanine or tryptophan, this likely comes from a read error. The DNA is omitted, as the CDR3 cannot be located on it reliably, and the CDR3 follows TCRdb's listing. J is TRBJ1-6 and V is TRBV2. CDR1 is SNHLY, CDR2 FYNNEI, per germline. The CDR3 has 14 residues if both end residues are counted. CDR3 amino acids: CASKRTETNEQYYG.

To note about this clonotype: A read error is possible here, since a much larger clone lies one base away. The V gene is TRBV5-1, the J gene TRBJ1-5; D might be TRBD1 (5 bases). Germline loops: CDR1 SGHRS, CDR2 YFSETQ. The CDR3 is made up of 16 amino acids. The CDR3 protein is CASSPELGLTNQPQHF. The CDR3, as DNA: TGTGCCAGCTCACCGGAGTTGGGGCTTACCAATCAGCCCCAGCATTTT.

This sequence joins TRBV12-3 or TRBV12-4 and TRBJ2-3; TRBD2 matches 12 bases. The CDR3 length is 13 residues. The J segment lost 9 bases and the V segment lost 6 bases, leaving 4 bases of the junction unmatched. The CDR3 DNA follows: TGTGCCAGCAGGCGAACTAGCGGGGGGACGCAGTATTTT. It codes for CASRRTSGGTQYF.

The chain recombines TRBV15 with TRBJ1-1; D uncertain. Germline values: CDR1 LNHNV, CDR2 YYDKDF (reference sequence). V was cut by 0 bases and J by 0 bases, with 5 bases left in between. The CDR3 sequence is 14 residues long. CDR3 loop: CATSRDTVNTEAFF. The CDR3 DNA is TGTGCCACCAGCAGAGATACGGTGAACACTGAAGCTTTCTTT.

The rearrangement joins TRBV14 to TRBJ1-5; no clear D gene. Trimming removed 4 bases at V and 7 bases at J, with 17 bases between. Per the germline V gene, CDR1 is SGHDN and CDR2 is FVKESK. CDR3 length equals 15 residues. For the CDR3, the DNA is TGTGCCAGCAGCCCGAGTGAGGGTGTTGGACAGCCCCAGCATTTT. As protein: CASSPSEGVGQPQHF.

The chain recombines TRBV12-3 or TRBV12-4 with TRBJ1-5; tentative D call: TRBD1 (5 bases). This CDR3 has 14 amino acids. V shed 6 bases and J shed 6 bases, with 15 bases lying between them. This chain's CDR3 is CASSLLGGGQPQHF. As DNA, the CDR3 is TGTGCCAGCAGCCTTCTGGGTGGGGGTCAGCCCCAGCATTTT.

This chain links TRBV30 with TRBJ2-2; the D is unclear. Germline CDR1 is GTSNPN and CDR2 is SVGIG (reference sequence). The V and J ends lost 3 bases and 0 bases respectively, with 8 bases between them. The length of the CDR3 is 14 residues. CDR3 residues: CAWRLFANTGELFF. DNA of the CDR3: TGTGCCTGGAGATTATTCGCGAACACCGGGGAGCTGTTTTTT.

On this clonotype: The conserved closing phenylalanine or tryptophan is absent in this CDR3, likely reflecting a read error. The rearrangement links TRBV29-1 to TRBJ2-1; D is unresolved. Germline V gives CDR1 SQVTM, CDR2 ANQGSEA. This CDR3 is built from 12 residues. V was shortened by 4 bases and J by 5 bases, with 9 bases between the two germline ends. The CDR3 loop is CSVGPPNNEQFL. CDR3 nucleotide sequence: TGCAGCGTTGGACCTCCCAACAATGAGCAGTTCCTC.

This clonotype was seen repeatedly, ten times or more. V gene TRBV19 combines with J gene TRBJ2-6; D remains ambiguous. V was pared by 7 bases and J by 0 bases, with 13 bases between. The CDR3 length is 16 residues. Per the germline V gene, CDR1 is LNHDA and CDR2 is SQIVND (reference sequence). The chain's CDR3 is CASKGQAFSGANVLTF. The CDR3 region has the DNA TGTGCCAGTAAGGGTCAGGCCTTCTCTGGGGCCAACGTCCTGACTTTC.